These T cell receptor beta chains were read from a single sample in a study of cytomegalovirus exposure and HLA in healthy donors. Measured with immunoSEQ multiplex PCR; TCRdb has only the in-frame clones, and not every one. This sample has 100,000 to 120,000 clones; 82% occur once, and the top ten carry just under 2.5%. The sample consisted of PBMCs. Receptors were obtained from a woman aged 18-29 years in good health and CMV-seronegative. Both conserved end residues are part of each CDR3. A D gene is named only where the DNA matches it firmly. Expanded clones are given a class, and other clones once, few, many or no size at all.

v_call,clone_size,j_call,d_call,cdr3_length,cdr3_nt,cdr3_aa
TRBV5-8,.,TRBJ2-1,.,11,TGTGCCAGCAGCTTGCGAGGGGAGCAGTTCTTC,CASSLRGEQFF
TRBV4-3,.,TRBJ1-6,.,17,TGCGCCAGCAGCCCAAGGACAGAATTCTCTAATAATTCACCCCTCCACTTT,CASSPRTEFSNNSPLHF
TRBV5-4,.,TRBJ2-1,TRBD1,16,TGTGCCAGCAGCCCGACGACAGGGGGCGACGACAATGAGCAGTTCTTC,CASSPTTGGDDNEQFF
TRBV5-4,.,TRBJ2-5,TRBD2,15,TGTGCCAGCAGCCGAAACTTAGCGGGAGAAGAGACCCAGTACTTC,CASSRNLAGEETQYF
TRBV16,.,TRBJ1-2,.,11,TGTGCCAGCAGCCAAATCGATGGCTACACCTTC,CASSQIDGYTF
TRBV27,.,TRBJ2-7,TRBD1,14,TGTGCCAGCAGTACCGGGACAGGGTCCTACGAGCAGTACTTC,CASSTGTGSYEQYF
TRBV2,.,TRBJ1-5,.,15,TGTGCCAGCGGCCAGGGGCGGGAGAGCAATCAGCCCCAGCATTTT,CASGQGRESNQPQHF
TRBV10-1,.,TRBJ2-3,TRBD2,15,TGCGCCAGCAGCGGACTAGCGGGGGCTACAGATACGCAGTATTTT,CASSGLAGATDTQYF
TRBV5-1,few,TRBJ2-1,.,15,TGCGCCAGCAGCTTGCTAGCGCTACCCTACAATGAGCAGTTCTTC,CASSLLALPYNEQFF
TRBV6-6,few,TRBJ1-1,TRBD1,14,TGTGCCAGCAGTTGGGACAGGTTGAACACTGAAGCTTTCTTT,CASSWDRLNTEAFF
TRBV19,few,TRBJ2-7,TRBD2,13,TGTGCCACACGACTAGCGGGAGAATACGAGCAGTACTTC,CATRLAGEYEQYF
TRBV10-3,.,TRBJ2-1,.,14,TGTGCCATGATGAGGGAGGGGGTTGGAAATGAGCAGTTCTTC,CAMMREGVGNEQFF
TRBV27,.,TRBJ1-5,.,15,TGTGCCAGCAGTTTATCGGTAGGGGCGGATCAGCCCCAGCATTTT,CASSLSVGADQPQHF
TRBV30,.,TRBJ1-6,TRBD1,14,TGTGCCTGGGGGACCGGGACAGGGGCTTCACCCCTCCACTTT,CAWGTGTGASPLHF
TRBV2,few,TRBJ2-7,TRBD2,13,TGTGCCAACCCCGGGACTAGCGTCCACGAGCAGTACTTC,CANPGTSVHEQYF
TRBV5-1,.,TRBJ2-2,.,16,TGCGCCAGCAGCTTGGCCGGGGCGGGACCCACCGGGGAGCTGTTTTTT,CASSLAGAGPTGELFF
TRBV7-8,.,TRBJ1-4,.,13,TGTGCCAGCAGCTGGGACACGACAGAAAAACTGTTTTTT,CASSWDTTEKLFF
TRBV5-1,.,TRBJ2-2,.,13,TGCGCCAGCAGTTACTCAGGCACCGGGGAGCTGTTTTTT,CASSYSGTGELFF
TRBV4-1,few,TRBJ2-6,.,13,TGCGCCAGCAGCCAAGACCAGGGGCTCCCCTGGTCTTTC,CASSQDQGLPWSF
TRBV4-3,.,TRBJ2-5,.,16,TGCGCCAGCAGCCAAGACCGAGCCGCCGGGGGTGAGACCCAGTACTTC,CASSQDRAAGGETQYF
TRBV6-6,.,TRBJ1-1,.,15,TGTGCCAGCCAGCGTCCCCGCGCAGTGAACACTGAAGCTTTCTTT,CASQRPRAVNTEAFF
TRBV6-5,.,TRBJ1-1,.,13,TGTGCCAGCACCCTGAGGTTGAACACTGAAGCTTTCTTT,CASTLRLNTEAFF